This note documents a single T cell receptor beta chain sequence. The antigen is undetermined. These data come from a study of T cell responses to AZD1222 COVID-19 vaccine. Turning to the study itself: Pooled samples include second doses given at about 4 or 12 weeks. Study results and caveats: All repertoire sampling was performed exclusively after the peak T cell response. Unmutated regions of variants are reportedly targeted by nearly half of spike-specific TCRs.

CDR1 and CDR2 (germline): SNHLY, FYNNEI. V shed 5 bases and J shed 4 bases, with 8 bases lying between them. The CDR3 loop spans 12 amino acids. Sequenced by immunoSEQ multiplex PCR; TCRdb stores in-frame clones only, minus some. Of 99,000 or so clones listed, 70% to 90% were seen once; the top ten hold 2.5% to 3%. The sample here was peripheral blood, taken on day 0 of AZD1222 vaccination. This rearrangement joins TRBV2 to TRBJ1-2, with TRBD1 as a possible D gene (6 bases). The source is an adult in good health. Written as DNA, the CDR3 is TGTGCCAGCAGTACGGACAGCTATGGCTACACCTTC. It translates to CASSTDSYGYTF.